Shown below are 20 T cell receptor beta chains from a single sample sequenced in a study of vaccination effects on CD4 cells after COVID-19. Data came from immunoSEQ multiplex PCR; TCRdb stores just in-frame clones and leaves some out. The table has 67,000 or so clones, 70% to 90% seen once. ViraFEST expansion of antigen-specific CD4+ T cells with viral peptide pools preceded sequencing. The authors isolated CD4+ T cells after 10 days of culture. Participants got two doses of BNT162b2 or mRNA-1273 vaccine. The antigens for these receptors are not known. The sample consisted of CD4+ T cells from PBMCs cultured with HCoV-229E spike peptides, taken after COVID-19 vaccination. Receptors were obtained from a human donor who received a COVID-19 vaccine.

This clone was detected a few times. The chain combines TRBV19 with TRBJ1-5, with 9 bases fitting TRBD1. V lost 6 bases, J lost 6 bases, and 18 bases stayed unmatched. Germline CDR1 and CDR2: LNHDA and SQIVND (reference sequence). The CDR3 is made up of 18 amino acids. The CDR3 protein is CASRRGGQGGSYSQPQHF. The CDR3 nucleotides read TGTGCCAGTAGGAGGGGGGGACAGGGTGGCTCCTACAGTCAGCCCCAGCATTTT.

J is TRBJ2-7 and V is TRBV9; 11 bases agree with TRBD2. Germline V gives CDR1 SGDLS, CDR2 YYNGEE. This CDR3 is built from 15 residues. V was pared by 3 bases and J by 4 bases, with 6 bases of the junction left unmatched. The CDR3 DNA sequence: TGTGCCAGCAGCGCGAGACTAGCGGGGTCTTACGAGCAGTACGTC. Its protein product is CASSARLAGSYEQYV.

The chain has TRBV13 and TRBJ1-5; D uncertain. The length of the CDR3 is 12 residues. Trimming cost V 11 bases and J 1 base, with 9 bases left between them. CDR1 and CDR2 from the germline V gene are PRHDT and FYEKMQ (reference sequence). CDR3 amino acids: CAPGRSNQPQHF. CDR3 sequence (DNA): TGTGCCCCAGGCAGGAGCAATCAGCCCCAGCATTTT. The full variable domain, its missing parts supplied by reference TRBV13 and TRBJ1-5, is AAGVIQSPRHLIKEKRETATLKCYPIPRHDTVYWYQQGPGQDPQFLISFYEKMQSDKGSIPDRFSAQQFSDYHSELNMSSLELGDSALYFCAPGRSNQPQHFGDGTRLSIL.

V and J are TRBV5-1 and TRBJ2-2, with 9 bases matching TRBD2. The germline V gene encodes CDR1 SGHRS and CDR2 YFSETQ. Trimming removed 3 bases from V and 4 bases from J; junction bases left unmatched: 7. CDR3 size: 16 residues. The CDR3 reads CASSWPGLAATGELFF. CDR3 bases: TGCGCCAGCAGCTGGCCGGGACTAGCCGCCACCGGGGAGCTGTTTTTT.

Only a few counts were recorded for this clone. V is TRBV5-1 and J is TRBJ2-2, with 8 bases identical to TRBD1. Germline trimming cut 0 bases from V and 5 bases from J; bases unmatched to any gene: 9. This CDR3 has 17 residues. Germline CDR1 reads SGHRS; CDR2 reads YFSETQ. This CDR3 reads CASSLGQGRPNTGELFF. The CDR3 nucleotides are TGCGCCAGCAGCTTGGGACAGGGGCGACCCAATACCGGGGAGCTGTTTTTT.

The chain is built from TRBV18 and TRBJ2-3; 7 nucleotides agree with TRBD2. Germline CDR1 is KGHSH and CDR2 is LQKENI. J was trimmed by 1 base and V by 6 bases; bases with no gene match: 7. The CDR3 is made up of 15 amino acids. CDR3 residues: CASSPSSGGTDTQYF. The CDR3 DNA reads as TGTGCCAGCTCCCCCTCCAGCGGGGGCACAGATACGCAGTATTTT.

The chain is built from TRBV7-9 and TRBJ1-1; D is unclear. The CDR3 covers 13 residues. Trimming took 5 bases from V and 4 from J, leaving 11 bases between them. Per germline, CDR1 SEHNR and CDR2 FQNEAQ (reference sequence). CDR3 DNA sequence: TGTGCCAGCAGCAAAAACTCCGGCACTGAAGCTTTCTTT. Protein product: CASSKNSGTEAFF.

This chain uses TRBV15 with TRBJ1-6; D remains ambiguous. The V end lost 5 bases, the J end lost 0 bases, and 8 bases lay between the germline ends. CDR3 length: 15 residues. CDR1 and CDR2 from the germline V gene are LNHNV and YYDKDF (reference sequence). CDR3 DNA: TGTGCCACCAGCGAGACTAGCTCCTATAATTCACCCCTCCACTTT. Its translation: CATSETSSYNSPLHF.

V gene TRBV6-2 or TRBV6-3 combines with J gene TRBJ1-4; 10 bases are shared with TRBD1. V shed 5 bases and J 8 bases; nucleotides not matched to a gene: 5. Germline V lookup: CDR1 MNHEY, CDR2 SVGEGT. CDR3 length: 14 amino acids. Here the CDR3 reads CASSRDRGGEKLFF. CDR3 DNA: TGTGCCAGCAGTCGGGACAGGGGTGGCGAAAAACTGTTTTTT.

V usage is TRBV5-4 and J usage is TRBJ1-1; 8 positions match TRBD1. The CDR3 runs to 18 residues. The germline V gene has CDR1 SGHNT and CDR2 YYREEE (reference sequence). V was pared by 2 bases and J by 5 bases, with 17 bases of the junction left unmatched. The CDR3 reads CASSLVRGQGAPGTEAFF. The DNA for the CDR3 is TGTGCCAGCAGCTTAGTACGAGGGCAGGGGGCGCCGGGGACTGAAGCTTTCTTT.

This clone has only one observation. J is TRBJ2-2 and V is TRBV6-5, with 7 bases identical to TRBD1. The trim removed 7 bases at V and 2 bases at J, leaving 7 bases unmatched. Looked up from germline, CDR1 is MNHEY and CDR2 is SVGAGI. The CDR3 extends over 15 amino acids. The CDR3, as DNA: TGTGCCAGCACCGAAGACAGGGCAAACACCGGGGAGCTGTTTTTT. Its translation: CASTEDRANTGELFF.

The chain is built from TRBV19 and TRBJ2-2; D might be TRBD1 (5 bases). This CDR3 comprises 16 residues. The V gene's germline CDR1 is LNHDA and CDR2 SQIVND (reference sequence). V lost 6 bases to trimming and J lost 0 bases, with 14 bases between them. This CDR3 reads CASSSYRTSNTGELFF. CDR3 nucleotide sequence: TGTGCCAGTAGCTCATACAGGACATCGAACACCGGGGAGCTGTTTTTT.

The chain carries TRBV30 and TRBJ1-5, with D possibly being TRBD1 (5 bases). The V gene's germline CDR1 is GTSNPN and CDR2 SVGIG (reference sequence). The CDR3 sequence is 13 residues long. V lost 3 bases and J lost 7, with 13 bases in between. CDR3 protein: CAWSAGSEQPQHF. CDR3 in DNA: TGTGCCTGGAGCGCAGGGTCGGAGCAGCCCCAGCATTTT.

The table lists this clone with a count of one. The chain employs TRBV6-1 and TRBJ2-1; 9 bases are a match to TRBD1. CDR1 and CDR2 (germline): MNHNS, SASEGT. The CDR3 is 17 amino acids. Unmatched junction bases numbered 15, after V lost 4 bases and J lost 8 bases. The CDR3 protein is CASSGFPGTGWQDEQFF. The CDR3 coding sequence is TGTGCCAGCAGTGGGTTTCCCGGGACAGGGTGGCAGGATGAGCAGTTCTTC.

This chain connects TRBV2 to TRBJ2-3; either TRBD1 or TRBD2 may supply D (5 bases each). There are 14 residues in the CDR3. With 4 bases removed from V and 4 bases from J, the gap between germline ends came to 12 bases. Per germline, CDR1 SNHLY and CDR2 FYNNEI. The CDR3 sequence is CASSGERGADTQYF. CDR3 bases: TGTGCCAGCAGTGGGGAGCGAGGGGCAGATACGCAGTATTTT.

J is TRBJ2-2 and V is TRBV4-3; D unresolved. Per germline, CDR1 LGHNA and CDR2 YSLEER. This CDR3 contains 17 residues. Trimming cost V 4 bases and J 4 bases, with 19 bases left between them. The CDR3 sequence: CASSLPGPRPGTGELFF. The CDR3 DNA reads TGCGCCAGCAGCCTACCGGGCCCCCGGCCGGGCACCGGGGAGCTGTTTTTT.

This clone occurred once. This sequence joins TRBV21-1 and TRBJ1-1. TRBV21-1 has pseudogene status. The CDR3 totals 14 residues. The CDR3 DNA reads TGTGCCAGCAGCAAAGAGGGCATGAACACTGAAGCTTTCTTT. Protein: CASSKEGMNTEAFF.

The V call is TRBV2, the J call TRBJ1-1; no definite D call. Looked up from germline, CDR1 is SNHLY and CDR2 is FYNNEI. The CDR3 loop spans 11 amino acids. With 8 bases removed from V and 2 bases from J, the gap between germline ends came to 6 bases. The CDR3 is CASGINTEAFF. The CDR3 coding sequence is TGTGCCAGCGGGATTAACACTGAAGCTTTCTTT.

The chain employs TRBV4-1 and TRBJ1-1, with TRBD1 matching 7 bases. The junction had 4 bases not matched to a gene; V was cut back by 0 bases and J by 0 bases. Germline V lookup: CDR1 MGHRA, CDR2 YSYEKL. This CDR3 has 16 residues. The CDR3 is CASSQDLTGMNTEAFF. CDR3 coding DNA: TGCGCCAGCAGCCAAGATCTGACAGGGATGAACACTGAAGCTTTCTTT.

The V gene is TRBV28, the J gene TRBJ1-3; tentative D call: TRBD1 (5 bases). CDR3 size: 14 residues. V was cut by 2 bases and J by 4 bases, with 9 bases left in between. The germline gives CDR1 MDHEN, CDR2 SYDVKM. The CDR3 nucleotides are TGTGCCAGCAGTTTAACTGGGGCCGGAAACACCATATATTTT. It encodes CASSLTGAGNTIYF.